This T cell receptor beta chain was recovered during a study of tumor and adjacent non-tumor tissue in lung cancer. On the study more broadly: There were around 11 adenocarcinoma, a couple of squamous cell carcinoma and 1 small cell lung cancer cases.

The library came from three nested PCR rounds adapted from ARM-PCR protocols. MiXCR, run by TCRdb on the multiplex PCR reads, gives a single entry per CDR3 protein. This table has some 100,000 distinct CDR3 sequences, around three fifths appearing once. The ends were cut back, 7 bases at V and 5 bases at J, with 17 bases in the middle. There are 14 residues in the CDR3. The V gene's germline CDR1 is DFQATT and CDR2 SNEGSKA (reference sequence). Regarding this clonotype: A much larger clonotype is one base distant, so this may be a read error.

The template was RNA from unsorted bulk tissue. Distant lung tissue was collected more than 3 cm away from the tumor edge. Sequences were obtained from distant non-tumor lung tissue. This receptor was taken from a man between 25 and 39 years old with non-small cell lung cancer. This sequence joins TRBV20-1 and TRBJ2-2, with D perhaps matching TRBD1 (6 bases). CDR3 sequence: CSVKLQGQTGELFF. The CDR3 DNA sequence: TGCAGTGTTAAGTTACAGGGACAAACCGGGGAGCTGTTTTTT.